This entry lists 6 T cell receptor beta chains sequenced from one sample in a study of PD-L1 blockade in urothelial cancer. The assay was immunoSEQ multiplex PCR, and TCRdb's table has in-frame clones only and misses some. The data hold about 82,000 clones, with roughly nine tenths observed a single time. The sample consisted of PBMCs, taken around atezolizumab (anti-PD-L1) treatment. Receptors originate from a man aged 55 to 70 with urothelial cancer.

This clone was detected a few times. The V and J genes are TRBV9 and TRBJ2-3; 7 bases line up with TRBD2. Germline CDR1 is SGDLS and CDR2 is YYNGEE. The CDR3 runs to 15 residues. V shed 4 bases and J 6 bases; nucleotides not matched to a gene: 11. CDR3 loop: CASSPTATSFDTQYF. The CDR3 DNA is TGTGCCAGCAGCCCTACAGCGACTAGCTTCGATACGCAGTATTTT.

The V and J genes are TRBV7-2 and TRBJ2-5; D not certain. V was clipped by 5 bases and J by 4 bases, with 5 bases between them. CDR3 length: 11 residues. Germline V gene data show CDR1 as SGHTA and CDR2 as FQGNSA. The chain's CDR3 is CASSRGETQYF. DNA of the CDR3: TGTGCCAGCAGCCGAGGAGAGACCCAGTACTTC.

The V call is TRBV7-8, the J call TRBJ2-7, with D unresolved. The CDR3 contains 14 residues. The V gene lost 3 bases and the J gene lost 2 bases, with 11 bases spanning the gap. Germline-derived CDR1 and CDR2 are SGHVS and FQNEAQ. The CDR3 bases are TGTGCCAGCAGCTTGGGCAGCCTGGCCTACGAGCAGTACTTC. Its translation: CASSLGSLAYEQYF.

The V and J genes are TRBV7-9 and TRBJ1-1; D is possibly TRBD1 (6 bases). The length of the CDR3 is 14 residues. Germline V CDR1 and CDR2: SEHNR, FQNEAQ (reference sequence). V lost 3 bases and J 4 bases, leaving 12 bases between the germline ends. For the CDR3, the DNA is TGTGCCAGCAGCTTCGGGGGGCGCGGCACTGAAGCTTTCTTT. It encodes CASSFGGRGTEAFF.

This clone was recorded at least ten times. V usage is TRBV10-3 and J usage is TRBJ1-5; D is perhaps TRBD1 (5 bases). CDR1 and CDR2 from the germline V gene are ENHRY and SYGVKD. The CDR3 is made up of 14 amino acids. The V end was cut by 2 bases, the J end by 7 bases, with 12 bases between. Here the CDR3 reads CAISESGGRQPQHF. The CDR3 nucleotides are TGTGCCATCAGTGAGAGCGGGGGAAGGCAGCCCCAGCATTTT.

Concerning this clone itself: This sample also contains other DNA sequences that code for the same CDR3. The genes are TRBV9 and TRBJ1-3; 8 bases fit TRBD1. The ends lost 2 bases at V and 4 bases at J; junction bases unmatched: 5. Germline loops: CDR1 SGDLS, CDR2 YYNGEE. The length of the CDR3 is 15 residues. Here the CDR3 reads CASSVDRGSGNTIYF. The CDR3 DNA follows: TGTGCCAGCAGCGTCGACAGGGGCTCAGGAAACACCATATATTTT.